The next 27 T cell receptor beta chains were all read from a single sample in a study of beta chain features in type 1 diabetes. Every bit of the isolated RNA underwent reverse transcription, so sequencing read expressed TCRB transcripts. Assay: immunoSEQ multiplex PCR; the TCRdb copy retains only in-frame clones and omits some. The table shows approximately 100,000 clones, with 25% to 35% occurring only once. What these receptors recognize is not known. Findings and caveats of the study: Within each of all four CD4+ subsets, Type 1 diabetes patients had TCRB CDR3s that were moderately but significantly shorter.

Sequencing was carried out using central memory CD4+ T cells from blood. The receptors were gathered from a woman younger than 35 with type 1 diabetes.

This clone was found a few times. V and J are TRBV11-2 and TRBJ1-1, with D possibly TRBD1 on 5 matching bases. Germline CDR1 and CDR2: SGHAT and FQNNGV. Trimming pared 1 base from V and 8 bases from J, leaving 14 bases between. The CDR3 loop spans 14 amino acids. The CDR3, as DNA: TGTGCCAGCAGCTTAGTCGGCCAGGGAGGAGAAGCTTTCTTT. Protein product: CASSLVGQGGEAFF.

This clone was counted only a few times. The genes are TRBV6-5 and TRBJ2-7; TRBD2 agrees at 7 bases. Trimming removed 0 bases from V and 3 bases from J; junction bases left unmatched: 5. This CDR3 contains 15 residues. CDR1 and CDR2 (germline): MNHEY, SVGAGI. The CDR3 reads CASSYSYGGDYEQYF. CDR3 DNA sequence: TGTGCCAGCAGTTACTCCTATGGGGGGGACTACGAGCAGTACTTC.

This chain connects TRBV10-3 to TRBJ2-3; D is unresolved. V was pared by 4 bases and J by 2 bases, with 13 bases between. Looked up from germline, CDR1 is ENHRY and CDR2 is SYGVKD. The CDR3 runs to 15 residues. The CDR3 bases are TGTGCCATCAGTGTGTCTTCCCTTATCACAGATACGCAGTATTTT. Translating it yields CAISVSSLITDTQYF.

The chain employs TRBV28 and TRBJ2-1; 8 nucleotides align to TRBD2. Germline CDR1 and CDR2: MDHEN and SYDVKM. V lost 6 bases to trimming and J lost 8 bases; unmatched junction nucleotides: 3. The CDR3 is made up of 12 amino acids. This CDR3 is CASRSGSDEQFF. CDR3 nucleotides: TGTGCCAGCAGGAGCGGGAGCGATGAGCAGTTCTTC.

This chain uses TRBV10-2 with TRBJ1-2; 8 bases map to TRBD1. Germline assignment: CDR1 WSHSY and CDR2 SAAADI. V shed 2 bases and J 4 bases; nucleotides not matched to a gene: 6. The CDR3 sequence is 15 residues long. The CDR3 nucleotides read TGCGCCAGCAGTGAGCCACAGGGGGGGCCCTATGGCTACACCTTC. Translating it yields CASSEPQGGPYGYTF.

This clone has just a few counts. The gene calls are TRBV7-3 and TRBJ2-3; 10 bases agree with TRBD2. Looked up from germline, CDR1 is SGHTA and CDR2 is FQGTGA. V lost 4 bases and J lost 4; bases outside the gene matches: 5. This CDR3 is 15 amino acids long. The CDR3 protein is CASSSLAGVPDTQYF. CDR3 DNA: TGTGCCAGCAGCTCCCTAGCGGGAGTCCCAGATACGCAGTATTTT.

This clone was observed a handful of times. The genes are TRBV2 and TRBJ2-3; D ambiguous. V was shortened by 4 bases and J by 4 bases, with 15 bases between the two germline ends. Germline V lookup: CDR1 SNHLY, CDR2 FYNNEI. The CDR3 is 15 residues long. The CDR3 here is CASSGWASAPDTQYF. The CDR3 DNA sequence: TGTGCCAGCAGTGGCTGGGCATCCGCACCAGATACGCAGTATTTT.

This chain joins TRBV27 and TRBJ1-2; D is possibly TRBD1 (6 bases). V was pared by 3 bases and J by 4 bases, with 18 bases between. The CDR3 has 16 amino acids. Per the germline V gene, CDR1 is MNHEY and CDR2 is SMNVEV (reference sequence). For the CDR3, the DNA is TGTGCCAGCAGTTTCTCAGGGACACTCTCCGGCTATGGCTACACCTTC. It specifies CASSFSGTLSGYGYTF.

In this sample, this clone turned up a few times. The chain employs TRBV7-9 and TRBJ2-3, with D possibly being TRBD2 (5 bases). Germline lookup yields CDR1 SEHNR and CDR2 FQNEAQ (reference sequence). The V end was cut by 2 bases, the J end by 2 bases, with 11 bases between. The CDR3 has 15 amino acids. CDR3 sequence: CASSLRERNTDTQYF. For the CDR3, the DNA is TGTGCCAGCAGCTTACGAGAGCGGAACACAGATACGCAGTATTTT.

The CDR3 region has the DNA TGCGCCAGCAGCCACCTAACGTGGGCCACCGGGGAGCTGTTTTTT. This codes for CASSHLTWATGELFF. The chain combines TRBV5-1 with TRBJ2-2; D gene uncertain. Germline V CDR1 and CDR2: SGHRS, YFSETQ. This CDR3 comprises 15 residues. The V end lost 4 bases, the J end lost 4 bases, and 14 bases lay between the germline ends.

The V call is TRBV12-5, the J call TRBJ2-3; 7 bases agree with TRBD2. Losses at the gene ends were 0 bases for V and 3 bases for J; bases not matched to a gene: 9. The germline CDR1 and CDR2 sequences are LGHNT and FRNRAP. This CDR3 comprises 17 residues. CDR3 protein: CASGLVVWRERTDTQYF. The DNA of the CDR3 is TGTGCTAGTGGTTTGGTTGTGTGGCGGGAGAGGACAGATACGCAGTATTTT.

In this sample, this clone turned up a few times. The chain links TRBV21-1 to TRBJ2-7; the table names TRBD2, a call not compared with the DNA. TRBV21-1 is a recognized pseudogene. The CDR3 is made up of 15 amino acids. The CDR3 loop is CASSKKEGCRYEQYV. Here the CDR3 DNA reads TGTGCCAGCAGCAAAAAAGAGGGTTGCAGGTACGAGCAGTACGTC.

CDR3 protein: CASSRRTSLSTDTQYF. The CDR3 coding sequence is TGTGCCAGCAGTCGACGGACTAGTCTAAGCACAGATACGCAGTATTTT. The rearrangement uses TRBV2 and TRBJ2-3; 7 nucleotides agree with TRBD2. CDR1 and CDR2 (germline): SNHLY, FYNNEI. Unmatched junction bases numbered 8, after V lost 5 bases and J lost 0 bases. The CDR3 consists of 16 residues. Based on the CDR3 plus reference TRBV2 and TRBJ2-3, the full variable domain is EPEVTQTPSHQVTQMGQEVILRCVPISNHLYFYWYRQILGQKVEFLVSFYNNEISEKSEIFDDQFSVERPDGSNFTLKIRSTKLEDSAMYFCASSRRTSLSTDTQYFGPGTRLTVL.

This clone was seen ten or more times. This chain joins TRBV7-9 and TRBJ1-5; 7 bases match TRBD1. CDR1 and CDR2 from the germline V gene are SEHNR and FQNEAQ (reference sequence). This CDR3 has 16 amino acids. Trimming cost V 5 bases and J 4 bases; bases outside gene matches: 11. Here the CDR3 reads CASSPGGTERNQPQHF. CDR3 DNA sequence: TGTGCCAGCAGCCCGGGGGGGACAGAACGAAATCAGCCCCAGCATTTT.

V gene TRBV6-6 combines with J gene TRBJ2-3; perhaps TRBD2 as D (6 bases). V lost 8 bases to trimming and J lost 2 bases, with 11 bases between them. The CDR3 length is 13 residues. Germline V gene data show CDR1 as MNHNY and CDR2 as SVGAGI (reference sequence). The CDR3 region is CASAGLLTDTQYF. The CDR3 coding sequence is TGTGCCAGCGCGGGACTCCTCACAGATACGCAGTATTTT.

The V gene is TRBV7-9, the J gene TRBJ2-6; 8 bases align to TRBD1. Unmatched junction bases numbered 7, after V lost 3 bases and J lost 0 bases. The CDR3 contains 18 residues. CDR1 is SEHNR and CDR2 is FQNEAQ in the germline V gene (reference sequence). CDR3 sequence (DNA): TGTGCCAGCAGCTTCAGTCAGGGGGCGAGCTCTGGGGCCAACGTCCTGACTTTC. Protein product: CASSFSQGASSGANVLTF.

This chain joins TRBV21-1 and TRBJ2-3; the table's TRBD2 call for D was not verified on the DNA. TRBV21-1 constitutes a pseudogene. The CDR3 covers 14 residues. DNA for the CDR3: TGTGCCAGCAGCCCCCGGGATCCCACAGATACGCAGTATTTT. Residues: CASSPRDPTDTQYF.

There are a few counts of this clone. The J gene is TRBJ1-2, the V gene TRBV7-2, with a tentative D call TRBD1 (5 bases). From germline, CDR1 is SGHTA and CDR2 FQGNSA. V was trimmed by 2 bases and J by 5 bases, leaving 9 bases between them. The CDR3 covers 13 residues. Written as DNA, the CDR3 is TGTGCCAGCAGCTTAATGACAGAGTATGGCTACACCTTC. Translated, it gives CASSLMTEYGYTF.

This clone was seen more than once but under ten times. The J gene is TRBJ1-5, the V gene TRBV6-6, with D unclear. From germline, CDR1 is MNHNY and CDR2 SVGAGI (reference sequence). The ends were cut back, 7 bases at V and 0 bases at J, with 10 bases in the middle. The CDR3 has 14 residues. The CDR3 coding sequence is TGTGCCAGCAATGACGGGAATAGCAATCAGCCCCAGCATTTT. This translates into CASNDGNSNQPQHF.

There are a few counts of this clone. CDR3 nucleotide sequence: TGTGCCAGCAGCCATAGCGGAATCGAGCAGTTCTTC. Translation gives CASSHSGIEQFF. The chain links TRBV13 to TRBJ2-1, with a tentative D call TRBD2 (6 bases). Trimming removed 5 bases at V and 10 bases at J, with 12 bases between. CDR1 is PRHDT, CDR2 FYEKMQ, per germline (reference sequence). The CDR3 runs 12 residues.

This chain connects TRBV30 to TRBJ2-3, with a possible D match to TRBD2 (6 bases). The germline CDR1 and CDR2 sequences are GTSNPN and SVGIG (reference sequence). The CDR3 sequence is 14 residues long. The V end was cut by 3 bases, the J end by 5 bases, with 15 bases between. The CDR3 bases are TGTGCCTGGAGGGGAACGGGAGCCCAAGATACGCAGTATTTT. This codes for CAWRGTGAQDTQYF.

The V gene is TRBV30, the J gene TRBJ1-5, with a possible D match to TRBD1 (6 bases). Germline CDR1 and CDR2: GTSNPN and SVGIG (reference sequence). Trimming pared 0 bases from V and 4 bases from J, leaving 13 bases between. This CDR3 spans 15 amino acids. The CDR3 bases are TGTGCCTGGAGTGTATCACCAGGGGCGAATCAGCCCCAGCATTTT. Translated, it gives CAWSVSPGANQPQHF.

This rearrangement joins TRBV5-8 to TRBJ2-5; no reliable D call. The CDR3 extends over 14 amino acids. V shed 0 bases and J shed 5 bases, with 11 bases lying between them. Germline V gene lookup returns CDR1 SGHTS and CDR2 YDEGEE. The CDR3 spells CASSLGWRMETQYF. As DNA, the CDR3 is TGTGCCAGCAGCTTGGGGTGGAGAATGGAGACCCAGTACTTC.

This clone was counted only a few times. The gene calls are TRBV10-3 and TRBJ2-5; weak D call: TRBD1 (5 bases). CDR3 length equals 14 residues. The V and J ends lost 4 bases and 2 bases respectively, with 11 bases between them. Germline loops: CDR1 ENHRY, CDR2 SYGVKD. CDR3 nucleotide sequence: TGTGCCATCAGTGGTAGTGGACAACAAGAGACCCAGTACTTC. Translated: CAISGSGQQETQYF.

The chain is built from TRBV5-1 and TRBJ2-5; 7 nucleotides line up with TRBD2. This CDR3 region has 14 residues. V was clipped by 3 bases and J by 5 bases; unmatched bases: 7. Germline V gene lookup returns CDR1 SGHRS and CDR2 YFSETQ. CDR3 residues: CASSSSGEGETQYF. The CDR3 DNA reads as TGCGCCAGCAGCTCCTCCGGGGAGGGGGAGACCCAGTACTTC. Looking up the rest from reference TRBV5-1 and TRBJ2-5 gives the full variable domain: KAGVTQTPRYLIKTRGQQVTLSCSPISGHRSVSWYQQTPGQGLQFLFEYFSETQRNKGNFPGRFSGRQFSNSRSEMNVSTLELGDSALYLCASSSSGEGETQYFGPGTRLLVL.

This sequence joins TRBV7-2 and TRBJ1-1; D perhaps matches TRBD1 (5 bases). The CDR3 spans 15 residues. The germline CDR1 and CDR2 sequences are SGHTA and FQGNSA. Trimming removed 0 bases from V and 1 base from J, with 9 bases in between. The chain's CDR3 is CASSLARRGNTEAFF. In DNA form, the CDR3 reads TGTGCCAGCAGCTTAGCCCGGAGGGGGAACACTGAAGCTTTCTTT.

Concerning this clone itself: This specimen includes other DNA sequences encoding the same CDR3. J is TRBJ2-1 and V is TRBV11-2; 7 nucleotides match TRBD1. Trimming took 5 bases from V and 14 from J; bases not matched to a gene: 6. The CDR3 spans 11 residues. Looked up from germline, CDR1 is SGHAT and CDR2 is FQNNGV. CDR3 coding DNA: TGTGCCAGCAGCCACACCGGGACAGAGTTCTTC. It is translated as CASSHTGTEFF.